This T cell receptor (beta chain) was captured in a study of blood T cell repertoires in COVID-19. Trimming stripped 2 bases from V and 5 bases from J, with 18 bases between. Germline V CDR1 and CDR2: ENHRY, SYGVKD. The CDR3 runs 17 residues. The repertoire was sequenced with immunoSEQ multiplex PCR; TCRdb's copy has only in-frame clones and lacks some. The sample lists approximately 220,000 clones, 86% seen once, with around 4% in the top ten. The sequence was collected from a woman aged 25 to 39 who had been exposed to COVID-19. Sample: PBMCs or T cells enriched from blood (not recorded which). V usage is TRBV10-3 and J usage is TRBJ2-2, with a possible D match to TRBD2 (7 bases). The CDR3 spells CAISEALGGGATGELFF. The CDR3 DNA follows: TGTGCCATCAGTGAGGCTTTAGGAGGGGGGGCGACCGGGGAGCTGTTTTTT.